This TCR beta chain derives from a study of cytomegalovirus exposure and HLA in healthy donors. Study-wide results and limits: A later analysis, which compared TCR beta chains of equal frequency, found the HLA-associated ones more clonally expanded. Most subjects' HLA-A and HLA-B alleles were reportedly predicted from TCR beta sequences. Confirmation in vitro established that a few CMV-associated chains were specific for CMV antigens.

Germline V lookup: CDR1 SGHVS, CDR2 FNYEAQ. The CDR3 consists of 17 residues. Trimming removed 5 bases from V and 3 bases from J; junction bases left unmatched: 10. The PCR made use of 60 Vbeta and 13 Jbeta primers. Data came from immunoSEQ multiplex PCR; TCRdb stores just in-frame clones and leaves some out. This sample has about 200,000 clones, with over 75% found just once. Note on this clone: Its antigen is still unknown.

The chain carries TRBV7-6 and TRBJ2-1, with 10 bases lining up with TRBD1. The receptor's source is a man aged 18 to 29 in good health and CMV-seronegative. The sample was PBMCs. CDR3 in DNA: TGTGCCAGCAGCCACCCCTCCGGGACAGGGGACTACAATGAGCAGTTCTTC. Translated, it gives CASSHPSGTGDYNEQFF.